Listed below are T cell receptor beta chains from one sample, sequenced in a study of T cell changes during pregnancy in multiple sclerosis. Clones were read by immunoSEQ multiplex PCR, and TCRdb kept only the in-frame ones, dropping some. The data hold around 97,000 clones, with about 91% observed a single time. Sequenced material: peripheral blood, taken after pregnancy. These receptors were taken from a female donor with multiple sclerosis, enrolled in a pregnancy study. CDR3s include the opening cysteine and the closing phenylalanine or tryptophan. A D gene is named only where the DNA matches it firmly. Some rows have no size entry. The others give once, few or many, or a class for an expanded clone.

j_call v_call clone_size d_call cdr3_aa cdr3_nt
TRBJ2-1 TRBV2 few . CASTRRLNNEQFF TGTGCCAGCACTCGCAGGTTAAACAATGAGCAGTTCTTC
TRBJ2-1 TRBV7-3 . . CASSPQRTEYNEQFF TGTGCCAGCAGCCCGCAAAGGACAGAGTACAATGAGCAGTTCTTC
TRBJ2-1 TRBV21-1 . . CASSKALGGHLYNEQFF TGTGCCAGCAGCAAAGCGCTAGGGGGACACCTCTACAATGAGCAGTTCTTC
TRBJ1-5 TRBV10-1 once TRBD1 CASSESPMLVLIEDREYSNQPQHF TGCGCCAGCAGTGAGTCTCCGATGTTGGTGCTAATCGAGGACAGGGAATATAGCAATCAGCCCCAGCATTTT
TRBJ2-7 TRBV6-5 . . CASRLTGHFYEQYF TGTGCCAGCAGGCTTACGGGACATTTCTACGAGCAGTACTTC
TRBJ2-7 TRBV4-3 . TRBD1 CASSHGDRASSYEQYF TGCGCCAGCAGCCACGGGGACAGGGCGAGCTCCTACGAGCAGTACTTC
TRBJ2-1 TRBV4-2 . . CASSQDYYLQEQFF TGTGCCAGCAGCCAAGATTATTATTTGCAGGAGCAGTTCTTC
TRBJ1-5 TRBV25-1 few . CASSEGGNQPQHF TGTGCCAGCAGTGAAGGAGGGAATCAGCCCCAGCATTTT
TRBJ2-1 TRBV6-4 many . CASSDSEYNEQFF TGTGCCAGCAGTGACTCAGAGTACAATGAGCAGTTCTTC
TRBJ2-7 TRBV6-1 . TRBD1 CASSGFPGTGTSYEQYF TGTGCCAGCAGTGGTTTCCCCGGGACAGGGACGTCCTACGAGCAGTACTTC
TRBJ2-2 TRBV7-3 once TRBD2 CASSHLAGGTGELFF TGTGCCAGCAGCCATCTAGCGGGGGGTACCGGGGAGCTGTTTTTT
TRBJ1-3 TRBV4-2 . . CASSPRDFSTLSGNTIYF TGTGCCAGCAGCCCTCGGGATTTCTCTACGCTGTCTGGAAACACCATATATTTT
TRBJ1-5 TRBV21-1 . . CASSKRQATSNQPQHF TGTGCCAGCAGCAAACGACAGGCGACTAGCAATCAGCCCCAGCATTTT
TRBJ2-2 TRBV7-7 . TRBD2 CASSRDRGLTGELFF TGTGCCAGCAGCCGGGACCGGGGACTAACCGGGGAGCTGTTTTTT
TRBJ2-7 TRBV7-2 . TRBD1 CASSYRKGAYEQYF TGTGCCAGCAGCTATAGGAAGGGGGCGTACGAGCAGTACTTC
TRBJ2-7 TRBV11-3 . . CASSLGGISYEQYF TGTGCCAGCAGCTTAGGCGGGATTTCCTACGAGCAGTACTTC
TRBJ1-5 TRBV28 . TRBD1 CASSFRQGGNQPQHF TGTGCCAGCAGTTTCAGACAGGGGGGCAATCAGCCCCAGCATTTT
TRBJ2-6 TRBV10-3 . . CAISDPTGIGANVLTF TGTGCCATCAGTGACCCTACAGGGATTGGGGCCAACGTCCTGACTTTC
TRBJ2-7 TRBV7-2 . . CASTLRRSYEQYF TGTGCCAGCACCCTCCGCCGGTCCTACGAGCAGTACTTC
TRBJ2-7 TRBV4-2 few . CASSQDATTYEQYF TGTGCCAGCAGCCAAGATGCGACTACCTACGAGCAGTACTTC
TRBJ2-1 TRBV27 few . CAGCAAKTCFF TGTGCCGGCTGTGCGGCGAAGACCTGCTTCTTC
TRBJ2-2 TRBV18 . TRBD1 CASLPSDRGNTGELFF TGTGCCAGCCTGCCGTCAGACAGGGGGAACACCGGGGAGCTGTTTTTT
TRBJ2-1 TRBV5-1 . . CASSLGLQGRSYNEQFF TGCGCCAGCAGCTTGGGATTACAGGGTAGGAGCTACAATGAGCAGTTCTTC
TRBJ1-4 TRBV6-5 . TRBD1 CASSFRQGGEKLFF TGTGCCAGCAGTTTCAGACAGGGTGGTGAAAAACTGTTTTTT
TRBJ1-1 TRBV7-8 . TRBD1 CASSLNRGHTEAFF TGTGCCAGCAGCTTAAACAGGGGGCACACTGAAGCTTTCTTT
TRBJ2-5 TRBV7-2 once . CASSLGLGAGAQYF TGTGCCAGCAGCTTAGGACTAGGAGCTGGAGCCCAGTACTTC
TRBJ1-5 TRBV9 . . CAKSPSNQPQHF TGCGCTAAGAGTCCTAGCAATCAGCCCCAGCATTTT
TRBJ1-1 TRBV6-1 . . CASSEQARITEAFF TGTGCCAGCAGTGAGCAGGCACGGATCACTGAAGCTTTCTTT
TRBJ2-7 TRBV28 . TRBD1 CASRMDRGTYEQYF TGTGCCAGCCGGATGGACAGGGGGACCTACGAGCAGTACTTC
TRBJ2-2 TRBV29-1 . . CSVDPGTSGELFF TGCAGCGTCGATCCCGGGACATCCGGGGAGCTGTTTTTT
TRBJ1-1 TRBV5-5 . TRBD1 CASSSDRGLLESKAFF TGTGCCAGCAGCTCGGACAGGGGGCTTCTAGAGTCTAAAGCTTTCTTT
TRBJ2-2 TRBV19 . . CASHRLTETGELFF TGTGCCAGCCATCGGCTCACAGAGACCGGGGAGCTGTTTTTT
TRBJ2-1 TRBV14 . . CASSRQGYNEQFF TGTGCCAGCAGCCGTCAGGGATACAATGAGCAGTTCTTC
TRBJ2-2 TRBV6-1 . . CASSAGNTGELFF TGTGCCAGCAGTGCAGGGAACACCGGGGAGCTGTTTTTT
TRBJ2-1 TRBV16 . . CASSQWAESSYNEQFF TGTGCCAGCAGCCAATGGGCAGAGAGCTCCTACAATGAGCAGTTCTTC
TRBJ2-5 TRBV28 . TRBD1 CASSPDRAETQYF TGTGCCAGCAGCCCAGACAGGGCGGAGACCCAGTACTTC
TRBJ1-6 TRBV6-5 few TRBD1 CASSYRGSRGTPLHF TGTGCCAGCAGTTATCGGGGGAGCAGGGGGACACCCCTCCACTTT
TRBJ1-2 TRBV2 . . CASSKTREGRGGYTF TGTGCCAGCAGTAAAACAAGGGAGGGTCGAGGTGGCTACACCTTC
TRBJ1-5 TRBV15 . . CATSRDPGNQPQHF TGTGCCACCAGCAGAGATCCAGGGAATCAGCCCCAGCATTTT
TRBJ2-5 TRBV5-1 . . CASSLEGGGTQYF TGCGCCAGCAGCTTGGAAGGGGGGGGGACCCAGTACTTC
TRBJ2-3 TRBV27 . TRBD1 CASSHLPGQGTDTQYF TGTGCCAGCAGTCACCTTCCGGGACAGGGGACAGATACGCAGTATTTT
TRBJ1-2 TRBV4-3 . TRBD1 CASSQDLRQGNYGYTF TGCGCCAGCAGCCAAGATTTGAGACAGGGAAACTATGGCTACACCTTC
TRBJ2-7 TRBV7-3 . . CASSLGSGREQYF TGTGCCAGCAGCTTAGGGTCAGGGCGCGAGCAGTACTTC
TRBJ2-7 TRBV4-1 . . CASSGGVDYEQYF TGCGCCAGCAGCGGAGGGGTGGACTACGAGCAGTACTTC